The rows below give T cell receptor beta chains drawn from one sample of a study of shared clonotypes between healthy human individuals. Profiled with immunoSEQ multiplex PCR; TCRdb holds only in-frame clones, not every one. The sample has some 510,000 clones, more than 65% seen once. Sequenced: PBMCs. These receptors were obtained from a woman in her 40s in good health. Some clones in this sample may be carry-over from other donors' samples. Each CDR3 is given with its conserved first and last residue. The D gene is left open where the match is weak. For some rows the clone size is stated as once, few or many, or as a class when expanded; others skip it.

v_gene	abundance	d_gene	j_gene	CDR3aa	CDR3nt
TRBV2	.	.	TRBJ1-4	CASKILTTNEKLFF	TGTGCCAGCAAGATCCTTACAACTAATGAAAAACTGTTTTTT
TRBV7-9	.	.	TRBJ2-3	CASSTMGGNTDTQYF	TGTGCCAGCAGCACCATGGGGGGTAACACAGATACGCAGTATTTT
TRBV19	.	.	TRBJ2-5	CAAGGATQYF	TGTGCCGCCGGGGGAGCGACCCAGTACTTC
TRBV25-1	.	TRBD1	TRBJ2-1	CASSPQGVDEQFF	TGTGCCAGCAGTCCTCAGGGGGTAGATGAGCAGTTCTTC
TRBV5-1	.	.	TRBJ1-1	CASSLQGTVNTEAFF	TGCGCCAGCAGCTTGCAAGGTACAGTGAACACTGAAGCTTTCTTT
TRBV28	few	.	TRBJ1-2	CASSPAPNYGYTF	TGTGCCAGCAGCCCGGCTCCTAACTATGGCTACACCTTC
TRBV20-1	.	.	TRBJ2-7	CSASLGVEQYF	TGCAGTGCTAGTTTGGGGGTCGAGCAGTACTTC
TRBV10-3	.	.	TRBJ1-2	CAISDPRVDYGYTF	TGTGCCATCAGTGATCCCAGAGTCGACTATGGCTACACCTTC
TRBV4-1	.	.	TRBJ2-5	CASSQVQRQETQYF	TGCGCCAGCAGCCAAGTTCAGAGACAAGAGACCCAGTACTTC
TRBV5-1	few	TRBD1	TRBJ1-3	CASSSLGQALSGNTIYF	TGCGCCAGCAGCTCCTTGGGACAGGCGCTCTCTGGAAACACCATATATTTT
TRBV7-9	.	.	TRBJ2-7	CASSFQGRYEQYF	TGTGCCAGCAGCTTTCAGGGGAGGTACGAGCAGTACTTC
TRBV28	.	.	TRBJ1-5	CASSMGGRQPQHF	TGTGCCAGCAGCATGGGGGGTAGGCAGCCCCAGCATTTT
TRBV28	.	.	TRBJ2-4	CASSFIRAKNIQYF	TGTGCCAGCAGTTTTATCAGAGCCAAAAACATTCAGTACTTC
TRBV10-3	.	.	TRBJ2-1	CAIRNEQFF	TGTGCCATCAGGAATGAGCAGTTCTTC
TRBV29-1	.	TRBD1	TRBJ2-7	CSVGATGANYEQYF	TGCAGCGTTGGGGCGACAGGGGCCAACTACGAGCAGTACTTC
TRBV7-5	.	.	TRBJ1-5	CVRSLVPSLTTLGQPQHF	TGTGTCAGAAGCTTAGTACCCTCCTTAACGACCCTCGGTCAGCCCCAGCATTTT
TRBV7-8	.	.	TRBJ2-5	CASSLARAHSGYF	TGTGCCAGCAGCTTAGCGCGGGCCCACAGCGGGTACTTC
TRBV10-3	.	.	TRBJ1-2	CAIRPGVGQLNYGYTF	TGTGCCATCAGGCCCGGTGTAGGACAGTTAAACTATGGCTACACCTTC
TRBV7-3	few	.	TRBJ1-1	CASSYTRDTEAFF	TGTGCCAGCAGCTACACCCGGGACACTGAAGCTTTCTTT
TRBV10-3	.	TRBD1	TRBJ2-5	CAIRGTGVEGTQYF	TGTGCCATCAGGGGGACAGGAGTAGAGGGGACCCAGTACTTC
TRBV27	once	TRBD2	TRBJ2-3	CASSPTLAGATDTQYF	TGTGCCAGCAGCCCTACACTAGCGGGAGCCACAGATACGCAGTATTTT
TRBV7-2	.	.	TRBJ2-7	CASSPRDWPGEQYF	TGTGCCAGCAGCCCGAGAGACTGGCCCGGCGAGCAGTACTTC
TRBV7-8	.	.	TRBJ2-7	CASSRSLTRRIFEQYF	TGTGCCAGCAGTCGCTCCCTAACTAGAAGGATATTCGAGCAGTACTTC
TRBV7-6	.	.	TRBJ2-7	CASSTLRGSYEQYF	TGTGCCAGCAGCACCCTCAGGGGTAGCTACGAGCAGTACTTC
TRBV4-1	.	.	TRBJ2-7	CASSQDKDSYWTYEQYF	TGCGCCAGCAGCCAAGATAAGGACAGCTATTGGACCTACGAGCAGTACTTC
TRBV11-2	.	TRBD2	TRBJ2-1	CASSNPRTSGYSSYNEQFF	TGTGCCAGCAGCAACCCCCGGACTAGCGGGTATAGCTCCTACAATGAGCAGTTCTTC
TRBV7-3	many	TRBD2	TRBJ2-1	CASSPQGGPRDEQFF	TGTGCCAGCAGCCCCCAGGGAGGGCCGAGAGATGAGCAGTTCTTC
TRBV10-3	.	TRBD1	TRBJ1-5	CAISDHPGGAGNQPQHF	TGTGCCATCAGTGACCACCCAGGGGGCGCAGGCAATCAGCCCCAGCATTTT
TRBV18	few	.	TRBJ2-3	CASSESWATDTQYF	TGTGCCAGCTCAGAATCTTGGGCTACAGATACGCAGTATTTT
TRBV5-1	.	TRBD2	TRBJ2-7	CASSLLPGGSIEQYF	TGCGCCAGCAGCTTGTTGCCGGGGGGAAGTATCGAGCAGTACTTC
TRBV6-4	.	.	TRBJ2-7	CASSFDLSHEQYF	TGTGCCAGCAGTTTTGATCTATCTCACGAGCAGTACTTC
TRBV5-1	.	.	TRBJ2-1	CASSLSGRGDEQFF	TGCGCCAGCAGCTTGTCCGGGAGAGGCGATGAGCAGTTCTTC
TRBV28	.	.	TRBJ2-3	CANSRGVTSTDTQYF	TGTGCCAATTCAAGGGGGGTTACTAGCACAGATACGCAGTATTTT
TRBV6-1	.	.	TRBJ2-7	CASRPPGSHEQYF	TGTGCCAGCAGGCCCCCGGGTTCCCACGAGCAGTACTTC
TRBV19	.	.	TRBJ1-2	CASSRDRHYGYTF	TGTGCCAGTAGTAGAGACAGGCATTATGGCTACACCTTC
TRBV10-3	.	.	TRBJ2-4	CANAELDIQYF	TGTGCCAACGCCGAGTTGGACATTCAGTACTTC
TRBV28	.	.	TRBJ1-3	CASSRIGNTIYF	TGTGCCAGCAGCAGAATTGGAAACACCATATATTTT
TRBV7-2	few	TRBD2	TRBJ2-7	CASRPIWGAMSGSSHEQYF	TGTGCCAGCAGACCAATTTGGGGGGCCATGAGCGGGAGTTCTCACGAGCAGTACTTC
TRBV30	.	TRBD1	TRBJ2-5	CAWSRQGETQYF	TGTGCCTGGAGTCGACAGGGAGAGACCCAGTACTTC
TRBV7-9	.	TRBD1	TRBJ1-1	CASSTGQGASVNTEAFF	TGTGCCAGCAGCACGGGACAGGGGGCTTCGGTGAACACTGAAGCTTTCTTT